This T cell receptor (beta chain) was identified in a study of blood T cell repertoires in COVID-19. CDR1 SQVTM and CDR2 ANQGSEA come from the germline V gene. Losses at the gene ends were 8 bases for V and 3 bases for J; bases not matched to a gene: 5. The CDR3 consists of 12 residues. Produced via immunoSEQ multiplex PCR; TCRdb's table is partial and in-frame only. The table shows 300,000 to 500,000 clones, with around 87% occurring only once. The receptor comes from a woman between 25 and 40 years old with acute COVID-19. J is TRBJ1-1 and V is TRBV29-1; 8 bases agree with TRBD1. Input material: PBMCs or T cells enriched from blood (not recorded which). The DNA for the CDR3 is TGCAGCTCCACAGGGGGTGACACTGAAGCTTTCTTT. This encodes CSSTGGDTEAFF.